The table lists the clone carrying this TCR beta chain with a few counts. The V segment lost 0 bases and the J segment 0 bases; nucleotides outside the gene matches: 1. Germline V CDR1 and CDR2: DFQATT, SNEGSKA (reference sequence). This CDR3 is 14 amino acids long. The data were taken from a study of identical twins. In TCRdb, the 5' RACE reads were re-called with MiXCR into one record per CDR3 protein. This sample has 350,000 to 450,000 distinct CDR3 sequences, with about 18% found just once. The chain recombines TRBV20-1 with TRBJ2-7; 8 bases align to TRBD2. The clonotype was recovered from a man aged 50 or older in good health. The source material was naive T cells sorted from blood. CDR3 loop: CSARELAASYEQYF. CDR3 DNA: TGCAGTGCTAGAGAACTAGCGGCCTCCTACGAGCAGTACTTC.